Below are 21 T cell receptor beta chains sequenced from a single sample in a study of Graves' ophthalmopathy and Graves' hyperthyroidism. The authors amplified TCR beta CDR3 regions from RNA transcripts. HTBI-primed first-round RT-PCR preceded second-round multiplex PCR. Each CDR3 protein is one row after TCRdb ran MiXCR on the multiplex PCR reads. The data show about 400,000 distinct CDR3 sequences, about 17% seen once. Sequenced: peripheral blood. The receptors were gathered from a woman aged 18-29 years with Graves' ophthalmopathy.

This clonotype showed up many times. At one end the junction does not follow the germline gene, possibly because of a read error. V is TRBV7-7 and J is TRBJ2-2; unclear D gene. CDR1 and CDR2 (germline): SSHAT, FNYEAQ (reference sequence). This CDR3 comprises 14 residues. CDR3 nucleotide sequence: TGTGCTAGCAGCCCTACGACGAGCACCGGGGAGCTGTTTTTT. It is translated as CASSPTTSTGELFF.

The chain links TRBV10-3 to TRBJ1-6, with D possibly TRBD1 on 5 matching bases. The CDR3 is 13 residues long. With 4 bases removed from V and 8 bases from J, the gap between germline ends came to 9 bases. Germline V CDR1 and CDR2: ENHRY, SYGVKD. CDR3: CAISGPGYSPLHF. The CDR3 nucleotides are TGTGCCATCAGTGGCCCAGGGTATTCACCCCTCCACTTT.

This clonotype was detected many times. This chain uses TRBV4-1 with TRBJ1-5, with TRBD1 identical over 7 bases. Germline V gives CDR1 MGHRA, CDR2 YSYEKL. The length of the CDR3 is 17 residues. V shed 4 bases, J shed 4 bases, and the junction held 13 bases outside the gene matches. CDR3 in DNA: TGCGCCAGCAGCCGGCAAAAGGACAGGTTACTAAATCAGCCCCAGCATTTT. Protein product: CASSRQKDRLLNQPQHF.

This clonotype has at least ten counts. The CDR3 reads CSATGLATNEKLFF. The CDR3 region has the DNA TGCAGCGCCACAGGTCTTGCAACTAATGAAAAACTGTTTTTT. The J gene is TRBJ1-4, the V gene TRBV29-1; TRBD1 is a possible D gene (5 bases). The CDR3 loop spans 14 amino acids. Trimming left V 7 bases short and J 0 bases short, with 12 bases between. The V gene's germline CDR1 is SQVTM and CDR2 ANQGSEA.

This clonotype was seen many times. J is TRBJ2-7 and V is TRBV28; D not certain. Trimming took off 10 bases at V and 2 bases at J, with 9 bases between the two ends. The germline V gene encodes CDR1 MDHEN and CDR2 SYDVKM. The CDR3 is made up of 11 amino acids. CDR3 sequence: CATSRAYEQYF. CDR3 coding DNA: TGTGCCACCTCCCGCGCCTACGAGCAGTACTTC. Using reference TRBV28 and TRBJ2-7 for the parts outside the CDR3, the full variable domain is DVKVTQSSRYLVKRTGEKVFLECVQDMDHENMFWYRQDPGLGLRLIYFSYDVKMKEKGDIPEGYSVSREKKERFSLILESASTNQTSMYLCATSRAYEQYFGPGTRLTVT.

This clonotype occurred many times. This chain uses TRBV2 with TRBJ2-5; D unresolved. Germline V CDR1 and CDR2: SNHLY, FYNNEI. Trimming left V 3 bases short and J 0 bases short, with 8 bases between. This CDR3 has 14 amino acids. The CDR3 loop reads CASSEGINQETQYF. In nucleotides, the CDR3 is TGTGCCAGCAGTGAGGGGATTAACCAAGAGACCCAGTACTTC.

The chain links TRBV7-8 to TRBJ1-6, with D perhaps TRBD1 (5 bases). This CDR3 is built from 15 residues. Germline V CDR1 and CDR2: SGHVS, FQNEAQ. Trimming stripped 6 bases from V and 5 bases from J, with 14 bases between. This CDR3 reads CASSQGTSNNSPLHF. CDR3 sequence (DNA): TGTGCCAGCAGTCAAGGGACCTCAAATAATTCACCCCTCCACTTT.

Ten or more counts support this clonotype. The V gene is TRBV15, the J gene TRBJ2-7, with 7 positions matching TRBD1. Per germline, CDR1 LNHNV and CDR2 YYDKDF (reference sequence). The CDR3 totals 13 residues. J lost 4 bases, V lost 0 bases, and 0 bases had no gene match. CDR3 DNA: TGTGCCACCAGCAGAGAGGGACAGTACGAGCAGTACTTC. Its protein is CATSREGQYEQYF.

This clonotype was seen ten or more times. The chain couples TRBV20-1 to TRBJ2-7; 7 positions match TRBD2. V shed 1 base, J shed 3 bases, and the junction held 9 bases outside the gene matches. There are 15 residues in the CDR3. Germline V gives CDR1 DFQATT, CDR2 SNEGSKA (reference sequence). CDR3 loop: CSARVVGGNDYEQYF. CDR3 bases: TGCAGTGCTAGAGTTGTCGGGGGGAATGACTACGAGCAGTACTTC.

This clonotype was seen ten or more times. The V gene is TRBV18, the J gene TRBJ2-5; D is possibly TRBD2 (6 bases). V lost 2 bases and J lost 5, with 9 bases in between. Germline V gene lookup returns CDR1 KGHSH and CDR2 LQKENI. The CDR3 spans 13 residues. This CDR3 is CASSPIRGETQYF. CDR3 sequence (DNA): TGTGCCAGCTCACCAATTCGGGGGGAGACCCAGTACTTC.

This clonotype was detected many times. The rearrangement uses TRBV6-1 and TRBJ2-2; the match to TRBD1 covers 9 bases. Germline V gene data show CDR1 as MNHNS and CDR2 as SASEGT. V dropped 5 bases and J dropped 4; count of bases not matched to a gene: 5. This CDR3 has 15 residues. The CDR3 loop reads CASSKWTGATGELFF. The CDR3 DNA reads as TGTGCCAGCAGTAAATGGACAGGGGCCACCGGGGAGCTGTTTTTT.

This clonotype was picked up many times. The chain is built from TRBV7-2 and TRBJ2-7; D may match TRBD1 or TRBD2 (5 bases each). The V end was cut by 5 bases, the J end by 3 bases, with 17 bases between. Germline lookup yields CDR1 SGHTA and CDR2 FQGNSA. The CDR3 is 15 residues long. CDR3 nucleotide sequence: TGTGCCAGCAGCCCGTCCGGGGCCCCAAACTACGAGCAGTACTTC. Translated: CASSPSGAPNYEQYF.

This clonotype was counted ten times or more. The chain joins TRBV6-5 to TRBJ1-1; 7 bases are shared with TRBD1. The ends lost 6 bases at V and 4 bases at J; junction bases unmatched: 5. CDR1 is MNHEY and CDR2 is SVGAGI in the germline V gene. The CDR3 loop spans 13 amino acids. CDR3 amino acids: CASRSQGSTEAFF. The CDR3 bases are TGTGCCAGCAGATCACAGGGGAGCACTGAAGCTTTCTTT.

In its sample, this clonotype was seen many times. The rearrangement joins TRBV7-2 to TRBJ1-2; the match to TRBD1 covers 8 bases. Germline V gene data show CDR1 as SGHTA and CDR2 as FQGNSA. The ends lost 4 bases at V and 7 bases at J; junction bases unmatched: 5. The CDR3 sequence is 13 residues long. The CDR3 reads CASSSDRAGGYTF. The CDR3 DNA follows: TGTGCCAGCAGCTCGGACAGGGCGGGTGGCTACACCTTC.

The table lists this clonotype with many counts. V is TRBV9 and J is TRBJ2-2, with 7 bases aligning to TRBD2. Per germline, CDR1 SGDLS and CDR2 YYNGEE. V lost 3 bases and J lost 2; bases outside the gene matches: 7. CDR3 length: 16 residues. CDR3 in amino acids: CASSGLSGTNTGELFF. For the CDR3, the DNA is TGTGCCAGCAGCGGTCTAAGCGGGACCAACACCGGGGAGCTGTTTTTT.

This clonotype was picked up many times. The chain links TRBV4-1 to TRBJ1-1; D is undetermined. The CDR3 length is 14 residues. Germline-derived CDR1 and CDR2 are MGHRA and YSYEKL. Trimming pared 4 bases from V and 3 bases from J, leaving 12 bases between. The CDR3 DNA reads as TGCGCCAGCAGCCCTGGACGGATTTACACTGAAGCTTTCTTT. Amino acid sequence: CASSPGRIYTEAFF.

This clonotype was found many times. This chain joins TRBV6-2 or TRBV6-3 and TRBJ2-2, with a weak D call TRBD2 (6 bases). V lost 6 bases to trimming and J lost 3 bases, with 11 bases between them. Germline CDR1 MNHEY, CDR2 SVGEGT. CDR3 length equals 14 residues. CDR3 sequence: CASRQASDTGELFF. DNA for the CDR3: TGTGCCAGCAGGCAGGCTAGCGACACCGGGGAGCTGTTTTTT.

This clonotype was seen many times. The chain is built from TRBV5-1 and TRBJ1-1; D is ambiguous. Germline V lookup: CDR1 SGHRS, CDR2 YFSETQ. Trimming took 0 bases from V and 1 from J, leaving 22 bases between them. The CDR3 runs to 19 residues. The CDR3 sequence: CASSLVGRVVDPKNTEAFF. The CDR3 nucleotides are TGCGCCAGCAGCTTGGTGGGTAGAGTCGTTGACCCTAAGAACACTGAAGCTTTCTTT.

This clonotype was seen repeatedly, ten times or more. This chain joins TRBV7-8 and TRBJ2-7; D not resolved. CDR1 is SGHVS and CDR2 is FQNEAQ in the germline V gene. The CDR3 spans 12 residues. The V gene lost 0 bases and the J gene lost 13 bases, with 13 bases spanning the gap. For the CDR3, the DNA is TGTGCCAGCAGCTTAGCGACCCATTCGGTATACTTC. It encodes CASSLATHSVYF.

This clonotype was seen repeatedly, ten times or more. The chain joins TRBV14 to TRBJ2-6, with D perhaps given as TRBD1 or TRBD2 (5 bases each). The CDR3 extends over 17 amino acids. Trimming took off 4 bases at V and 0 bases at J, with 13 bases between the two ends. CDR1 SGHDN and CDR2 FVKESK come from the germline V gene. CDR3 in DNA: TGTGCCAGCAGCCCCCTGGATGGGACCTCTGGGGCCAACGTCCTGACTTTC. It codes for CASSPLDGTSGANVLTF.

This clonotype was detected ten times or more. The V and J genes are TRBV27 and TRBJ1-2; 9 bases align to TRBD1. Losses at the gene ends were 3 bases for V and 6 bases for J; bases not matched to a gene: 5. The CDR3 has 14 residues. Germline values: CDR1 MNHEY, CDR2 SMNVEV (reference sequence). The CDR3: CASSLDRGSHGYTF. The CDR3 DNA is TGTGCCAGCAGTTTGGACAGGGGCTCCCATGGCTACACCTTC.